The clone carrying this T cell receptor (beta chain) was detected only a few times. Its antigen is undetermined. The CDR3 contains 14 residues. Germline-derived CDR1 and CDR2 are SGHTA and FQGNSA. V shed 4 bases, J shed 8 bases, and the junction held 6 bases outside the gene matches. This specimen comes from a study of T cell responses to AZD1222 COVID-19 vaccine. General study points: Spike-specific TCR breadth and depth both grew after two AZD1222 doses. Only after the peak T cell response were repertoires sampled. Among those given AZD1222, only six were seropositive at baseline. Targets within unmutated variant regions were reportedly found for nearly half of spike-specific TCRs.

Generated by immunoSEQ multiplex PCR, the TCRdb table keeps only in-frame clones and is missing some. The profile shows more than 95,000 clones, about 92% of them singletons. The sample was peripheral blood, taken on day 0 of MenACWY control vaccination. The receptor was isolated from an adult in good health. V and J are TRBV7-2 and TRBJ1-4; TRBD1 matches at 8 bases. The CDR3 spells CASSSDRVYEKLFF. The CDR3 DNA is TGTGCCAGCAGCTCGGACAGGGTTTACGAAAAACTGTTTTTT.